This T cell receptor (beta chain) was sequenced during a study of PD-L1 blockade in urothelial cancer. Method: immunoSEQ multiplex PCR; TCRdb's copy keeps in-frame clones and lacks some. The profile covers about 45,000 clones, with approximately 90% appearing a single time and 3% to 5% taken by the ten largest. With 5 bases removed from V and 0 bases from J, the gap between germline ends came to 17 bases. The CDR3 loop spans 16 amino acids. Germline assignment: CDR1 LNHDA and CDR2 SQIVND (reference sequence). This specimen was PBMCs, taken around atezolizumab (anti-PD-L1) treatment. This clonotype originated in an elderly man with urothelial cancer. The chain links TRBV19 to TRBJ2-7, with D maybe TRBD1 (8 bases). CDR3 in DNA: TGTGCCAGTAGTGTCAACAGGGGGGGAGTCTCCTACGAGCAGTACTTC. Protein product: CASSVNRGGVSYEQYF. Supplemented by reference TRBV19 and TRBJ2-7, the full variable domain reads DGGITQSPKYLFRKEGQNVTLSCEQNLNHDAMYWYRQDPGQGLRLIYYSQIVNDFQKGDIAEGYSVSREKKESFPLTVTSAQKNPTAFYLCASSVNRGGVSYEQYFGPGTRLTVT.